This record covers a single TCR beta chain. Authors' analysis steps: Reference gene primer amplification in the assay estimated nucleated cell counts. TCRdb keeps only in-frame clones here, not all; method: immunoSEQ multiplex PCR. Clone size and V and J calls were adopted from that table, with D and trimming inferred from the DNA. The sample lists roughly 210,000 clones; approximately 90% were seen once. Germline CDR1 and CDR2: MNHNY and SVGAGI (reference sequence). The CDR3 has 14 amino acids. With 4 bases removed from V and 6 bases from J, the gap between germline ends came to 15 bases. The sample comes from a study of blood T cell repertoires in COVID-19. Background on the study: Samples came from the United States, Italy and Spain, spanning acute and convalescent COVID-19. Nucleic acid was either cDNA or gDNA, and it came from T cells, B-cell-depleted T cells, or PBMCs.

Sequenced input: peripheral blood. The origin of this receptor is a man in his 70s with acute or convalescent COVID-19. V usage is TRBV6-6 and J usage is TRBJ1-1, with D possibly being TRBD1 (6 bases). CDR3 in DNA: TGTGCCAGCAGTTCCATACAGGGCCACCCTGAAGCTTTCTTT. It encodes CASSSIQGHPEAFF.